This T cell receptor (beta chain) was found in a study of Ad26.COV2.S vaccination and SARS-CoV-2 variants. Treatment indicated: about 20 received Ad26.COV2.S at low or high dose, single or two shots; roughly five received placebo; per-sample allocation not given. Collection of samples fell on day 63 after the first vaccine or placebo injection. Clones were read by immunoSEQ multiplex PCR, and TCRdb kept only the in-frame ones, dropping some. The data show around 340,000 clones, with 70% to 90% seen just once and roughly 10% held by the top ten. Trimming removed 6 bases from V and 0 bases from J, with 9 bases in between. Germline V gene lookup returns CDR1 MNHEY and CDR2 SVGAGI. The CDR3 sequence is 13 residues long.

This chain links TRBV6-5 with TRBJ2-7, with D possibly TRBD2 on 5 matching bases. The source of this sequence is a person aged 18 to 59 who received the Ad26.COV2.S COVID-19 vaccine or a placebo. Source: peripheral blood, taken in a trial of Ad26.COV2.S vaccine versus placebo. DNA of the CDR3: TGTGCCAGCAGAAGAGGGAGCTCCTACGAGCAGTACTTC. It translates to CASRRGSSYEQYF.